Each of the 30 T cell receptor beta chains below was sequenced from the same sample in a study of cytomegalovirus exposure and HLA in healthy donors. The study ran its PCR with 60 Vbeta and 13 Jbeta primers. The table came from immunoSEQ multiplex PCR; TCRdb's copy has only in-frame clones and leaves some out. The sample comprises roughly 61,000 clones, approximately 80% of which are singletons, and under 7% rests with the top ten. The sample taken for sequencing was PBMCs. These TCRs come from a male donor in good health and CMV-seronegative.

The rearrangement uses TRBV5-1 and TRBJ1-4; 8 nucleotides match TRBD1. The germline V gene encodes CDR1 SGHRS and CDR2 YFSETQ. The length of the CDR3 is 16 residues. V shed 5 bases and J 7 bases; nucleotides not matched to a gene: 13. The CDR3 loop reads CASSSFQGQALEKLFF. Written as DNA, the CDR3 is TGCGCCAGCAGTTCGTTTCAGGGACAGGCCCTTGAAAAACTGTTTTTT.

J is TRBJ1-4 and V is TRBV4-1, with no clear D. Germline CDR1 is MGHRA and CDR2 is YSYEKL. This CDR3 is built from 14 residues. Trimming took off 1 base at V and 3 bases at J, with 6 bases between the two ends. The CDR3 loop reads CASSQAGSNEKLFF. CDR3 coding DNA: TGCGCCAGCAGCCAAGCGGGATCTAATGAAAAACTGTTTTTT.

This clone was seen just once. The CDR3: CASTLQAPNTEAFF. CDR3 DNA sequence: TGTGCCAGCACCTTACAGGCCCCGAACACTGAAGCTTTCTTT. The chain links TRBV5-6 to TRBJ1-1, with a tentative D call TRBD1 (5 bases). The V end was cut by 6 bases, the J end by 1 base, with 13 bases between. The germline CDR1 and CDR2 sequences are SGHDT and YYEEEE. This CDR3 is built from 14 residues.

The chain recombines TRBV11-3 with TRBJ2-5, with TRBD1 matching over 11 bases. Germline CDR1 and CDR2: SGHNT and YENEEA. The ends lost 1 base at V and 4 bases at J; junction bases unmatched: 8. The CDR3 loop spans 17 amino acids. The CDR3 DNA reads TGTGCCAGCAGCTTAGGGGGGACAGGGGGTATGTCAGAGACCCAGTACTTC. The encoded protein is CASSLGGTGGMSETQYF.

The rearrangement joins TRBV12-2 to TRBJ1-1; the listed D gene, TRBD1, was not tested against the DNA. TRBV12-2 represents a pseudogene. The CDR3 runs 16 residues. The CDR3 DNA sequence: TGTGCAAGTCGCTTAGTTCGTAGGGGATGGGAAACTGAAGCTTTCTTT. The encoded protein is CASRLVRRGWETEAFF.

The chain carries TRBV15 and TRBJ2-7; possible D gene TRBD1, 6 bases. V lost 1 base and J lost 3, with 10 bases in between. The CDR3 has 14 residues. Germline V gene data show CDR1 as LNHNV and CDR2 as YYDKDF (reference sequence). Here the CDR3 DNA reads TGTGCCACCAGCAGAGGGCAGGGGAACTACGAGCAGTACTTC. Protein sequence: CATSRGQGNYEQYF.

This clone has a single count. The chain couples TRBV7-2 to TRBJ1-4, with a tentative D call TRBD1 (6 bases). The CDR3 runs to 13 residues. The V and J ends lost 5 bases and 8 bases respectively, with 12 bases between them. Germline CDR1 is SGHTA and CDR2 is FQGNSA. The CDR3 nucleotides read TGTGCCAGCAGCAAACAGGGTTGGGAAAAACTGTTTTTT. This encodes CASSKQGWEKLFF.

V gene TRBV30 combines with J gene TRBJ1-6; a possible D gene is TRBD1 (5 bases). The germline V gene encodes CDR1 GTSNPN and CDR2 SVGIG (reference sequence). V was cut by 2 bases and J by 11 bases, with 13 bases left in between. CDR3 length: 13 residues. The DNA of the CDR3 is TGTGCCTGGAGTATGACCAGGGATACACCCCTCCACTTT. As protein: CAWSMTRDTPLHF. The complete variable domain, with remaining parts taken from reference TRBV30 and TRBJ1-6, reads SQTIHQWPATLVQPVGSPLSLECTVEGTSNPNLYWYRQAAGRGLQLLFYSVGIGQISSEVPQNLSASRPQDRQFILSSKKLLLSDSGFYLCAWSMTRDTPLHFGNGTRLTVT.

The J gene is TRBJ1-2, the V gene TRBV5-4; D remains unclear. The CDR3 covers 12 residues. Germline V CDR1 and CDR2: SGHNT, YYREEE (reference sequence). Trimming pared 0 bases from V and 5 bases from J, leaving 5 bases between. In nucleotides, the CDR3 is TGTGCCAGCAGCTTGGGAGAGTATGGCTACACCTTC. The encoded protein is CASSLGEYGYTF.

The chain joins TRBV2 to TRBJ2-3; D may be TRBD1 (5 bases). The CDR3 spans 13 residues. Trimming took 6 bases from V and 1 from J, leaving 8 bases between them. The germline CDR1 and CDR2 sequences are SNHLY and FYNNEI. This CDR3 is CASRGQGTDTQYF. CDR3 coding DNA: TGTGCCAGCAGGGGGCAGGGCACAGATACGCAGTATTTT.

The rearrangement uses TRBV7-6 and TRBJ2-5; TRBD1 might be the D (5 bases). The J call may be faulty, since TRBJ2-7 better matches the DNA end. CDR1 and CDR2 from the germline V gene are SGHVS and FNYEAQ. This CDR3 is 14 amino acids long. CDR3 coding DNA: TGTGCCAGCAGCCTAACAGGAATTGTCCTCGAGCAGTACTTC. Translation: CASSLTGIVLEQYF.

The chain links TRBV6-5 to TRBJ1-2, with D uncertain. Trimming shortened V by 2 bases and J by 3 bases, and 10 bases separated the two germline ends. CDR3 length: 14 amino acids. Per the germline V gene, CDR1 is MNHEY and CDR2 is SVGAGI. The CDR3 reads CASSYRFRDYGYTF. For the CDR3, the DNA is TGTGCCAGCAGTTACCGGTTTCGGGACTATGGCTACACCTTC.

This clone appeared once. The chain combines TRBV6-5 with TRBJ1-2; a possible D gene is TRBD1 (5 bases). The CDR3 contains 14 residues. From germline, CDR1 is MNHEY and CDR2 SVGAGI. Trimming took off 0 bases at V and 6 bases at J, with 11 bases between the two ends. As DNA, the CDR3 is TGTGCCAGCAGTTACTCAGCAGGGCCAAATGGCTACACCTTC. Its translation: CASSYSAGPNGYTF.

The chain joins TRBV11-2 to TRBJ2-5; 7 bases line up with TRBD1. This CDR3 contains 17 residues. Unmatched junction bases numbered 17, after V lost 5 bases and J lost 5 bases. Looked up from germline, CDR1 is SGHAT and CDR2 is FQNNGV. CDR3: CASSPLTGMDFWETQYF. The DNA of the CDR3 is TGTGCCAGCAGCCCCCTGACAGGGATGGATTTTTGGGAGACCCAGTACTTC.

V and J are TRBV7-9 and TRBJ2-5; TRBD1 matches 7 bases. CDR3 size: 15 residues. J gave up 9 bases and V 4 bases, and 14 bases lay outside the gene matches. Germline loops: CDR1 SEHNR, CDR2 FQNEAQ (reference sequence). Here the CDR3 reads CASSSTGETAEAQYF. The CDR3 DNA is TGTGCCAGCAGCTCTACAGGGGAAACAGCTGAGGCCCAGTACTTC.

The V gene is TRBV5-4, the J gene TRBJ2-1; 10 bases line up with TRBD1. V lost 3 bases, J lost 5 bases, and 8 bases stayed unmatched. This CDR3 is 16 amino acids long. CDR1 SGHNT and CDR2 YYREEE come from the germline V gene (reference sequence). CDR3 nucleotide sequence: TGTGCCAGCAGCTCAACCGGGACAGGGGAGGACAATGAGCAGTTCTTC. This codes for CASSSTGTGEDNEQFF. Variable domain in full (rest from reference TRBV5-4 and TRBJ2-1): ETGVTQSPTHLIKTRGQQVTLRCSSQSGHNTVSWYQQALGQGPQFIFQYYREEENGRGNFPPRFSGLQFPNYSSELNVNALELDDSALYLCASSSTGTGEDNEQFFGPGTRLTVL.

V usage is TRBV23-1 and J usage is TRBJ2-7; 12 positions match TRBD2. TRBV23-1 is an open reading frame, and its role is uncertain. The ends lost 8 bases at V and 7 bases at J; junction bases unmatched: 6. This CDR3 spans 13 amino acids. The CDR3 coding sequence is TGCGCCAGCCCTAGCGGGGGGGCGAGGGAGCAGTACTTC. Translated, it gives CASPSGGAREQYF.

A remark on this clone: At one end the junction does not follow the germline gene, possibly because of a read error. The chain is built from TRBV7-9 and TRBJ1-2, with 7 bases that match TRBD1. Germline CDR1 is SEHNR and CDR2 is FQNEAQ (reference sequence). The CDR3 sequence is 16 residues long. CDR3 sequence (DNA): TGTTCCAGCAGCTTAGGGGGACAGCGCGGGAACTATGGCTACACCTTC. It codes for CSSSLGGQRGNYGYTF.

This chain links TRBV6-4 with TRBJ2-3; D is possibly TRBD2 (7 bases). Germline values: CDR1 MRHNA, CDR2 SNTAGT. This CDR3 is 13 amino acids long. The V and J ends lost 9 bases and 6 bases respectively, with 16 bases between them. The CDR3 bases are TGTGCCAGTCTTTCGAGGGGGGGGGATACGCAGTATTTT. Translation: CASLSRGGDTQYF.

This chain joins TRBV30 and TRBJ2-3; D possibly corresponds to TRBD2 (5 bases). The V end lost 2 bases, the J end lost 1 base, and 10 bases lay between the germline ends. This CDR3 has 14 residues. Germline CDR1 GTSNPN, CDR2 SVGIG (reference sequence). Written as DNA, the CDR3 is TGTGCCTGGAGTTCGGGGAGTGGCACAGATACGCAGTATTTT. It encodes CAWSSGSGTDTQYF.

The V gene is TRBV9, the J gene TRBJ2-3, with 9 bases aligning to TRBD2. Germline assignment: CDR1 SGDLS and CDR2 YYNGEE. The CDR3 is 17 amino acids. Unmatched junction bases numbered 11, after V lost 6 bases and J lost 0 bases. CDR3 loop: CASTRFSGGSSTDTQYF. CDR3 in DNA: TGTGCCAGCACCCGGTTTAGCGGGGGCTCTAGCACAGATACGCAGTATTTT.

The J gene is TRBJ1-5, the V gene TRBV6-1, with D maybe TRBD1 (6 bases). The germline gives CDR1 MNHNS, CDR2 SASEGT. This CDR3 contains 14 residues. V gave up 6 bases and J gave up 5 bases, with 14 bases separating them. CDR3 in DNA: TGTGCCAGCAGCTCAGCCAGGGGAGATCAGCCCCAGCATTTT. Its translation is CASSSARGDQPQHF.

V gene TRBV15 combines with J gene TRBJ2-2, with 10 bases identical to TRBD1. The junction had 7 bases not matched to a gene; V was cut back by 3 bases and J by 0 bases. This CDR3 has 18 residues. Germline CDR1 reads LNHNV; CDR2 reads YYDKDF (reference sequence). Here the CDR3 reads CATSSRRGQGTNTGELFF. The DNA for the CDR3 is TGTGCCACCAGCAGCAGACGGGGACAGGGGACGAACACCGGGGAGCTGTTTTTT.

DNA for the CDR3: TGTGCCAGCAGCTTAACGACAGGGGCCCACAATGAGCAGTTCTTC. As protein: CASSLTTGAHNEQFF. This rearrangement joins TRBV7-9 to TRBJ2-1, with TRBD1 matching over 8 bases. This CDR3 comprises 15 residues. V lost 2 bases, J lost 5 bases, and 5 bases stayed unmatched. Germline V gives CDR1 SEHNR, CDR2 FQNEAQ (reference sequence). The full variable domain, in which reference TRBV7-9 and TRBJ2-1 provide the parts outside the CDR3, is DTGVSQNPRHKITKRGQNVTFRCDPISEHNRLYWYRQTLGQGPEFLTYFQNEAQLEKSRLLSDRFSAERPKGSFSTLEIQRTEQGDSAMYLCASSLTTGAHNEQFFGPGTRLTVL.

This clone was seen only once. The CDR3 sequence: CASSLLNNPGELFF. CDR3 bases: TGCGCCAGCAGCTTGCTTAACAACCCCGGGGAGCTGTTTTTT. The genes are TRBV5-1 and TRBJ2-2, with D unclear. CDR1 is SGHRS, CDR2 YFSETQ, per germline. This CDR3 is 14 amino acids long. Trimming shortened V by 1 base and J by 6 bases, and 10 bases separated the two germline ends.

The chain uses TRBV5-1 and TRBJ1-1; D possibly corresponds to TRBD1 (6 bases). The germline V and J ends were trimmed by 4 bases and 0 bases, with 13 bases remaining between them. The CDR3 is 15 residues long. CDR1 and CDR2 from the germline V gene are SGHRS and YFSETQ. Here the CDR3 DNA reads TGCGCCAGCAGCCCGAACGGGGGGCTGAACACTGAAGCTTTCTTT. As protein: CASSPNGGLNTEAFF. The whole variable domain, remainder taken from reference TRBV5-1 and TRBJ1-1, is KAGVTQTPRYLIKTRGQQVTLSCSPISGHRSVSWYQQTPGQGLQFLFEYFSETQRNKGNFPGRFSGRQFSNSRSEMNVSTLELGDSALYLCASSPNGGLNTEAFFGQGTRLTVV.

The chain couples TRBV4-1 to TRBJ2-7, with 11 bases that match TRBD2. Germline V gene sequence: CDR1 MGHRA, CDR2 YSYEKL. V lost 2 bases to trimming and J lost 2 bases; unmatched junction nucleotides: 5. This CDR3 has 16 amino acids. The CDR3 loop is CASSQPSGGFPYEQYF. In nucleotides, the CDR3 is TGCGCCAGCAGCCAACCTAGCGGGGGGTTTCCCTACGAGCAGTACTTC.

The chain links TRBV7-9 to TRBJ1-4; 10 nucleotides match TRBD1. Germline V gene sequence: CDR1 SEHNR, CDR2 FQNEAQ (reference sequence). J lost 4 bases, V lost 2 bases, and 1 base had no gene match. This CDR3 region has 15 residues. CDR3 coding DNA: TGTGCCAGCAGCTTAAGGGACAGGGGTAATGAAAAACTGTTTTTT. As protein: CASSLRDRGNEKLFF.

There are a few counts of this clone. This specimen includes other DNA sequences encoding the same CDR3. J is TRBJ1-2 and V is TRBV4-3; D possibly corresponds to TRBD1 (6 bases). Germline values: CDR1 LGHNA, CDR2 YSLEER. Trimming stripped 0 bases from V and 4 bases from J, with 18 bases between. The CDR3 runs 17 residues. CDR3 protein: CASSQDRSGGASYGYTF. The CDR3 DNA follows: TGCGCCAGCAGCCAAGATCGATCGGGGGGCGCGTCCTATGGCTACACCTTC.

The chain's CDR3 is CASSGEGEYNSPLHF. The CDR3, as DNA: TGTGCCAGCAGCGGGGAGGGGGAGTATAATTCACCCCTCCACTTT. The chain couples TRBV9 to TRBJ1-6; tentatively, D is TRBD1 (6 bases). The germline gives CDR1 SGDLS, CDR2 YYNGEE. The CDR3 has 15 residues. The V gene lost 3 bases and the J gene lost 4 bases, with 11 bases spanning the gap.